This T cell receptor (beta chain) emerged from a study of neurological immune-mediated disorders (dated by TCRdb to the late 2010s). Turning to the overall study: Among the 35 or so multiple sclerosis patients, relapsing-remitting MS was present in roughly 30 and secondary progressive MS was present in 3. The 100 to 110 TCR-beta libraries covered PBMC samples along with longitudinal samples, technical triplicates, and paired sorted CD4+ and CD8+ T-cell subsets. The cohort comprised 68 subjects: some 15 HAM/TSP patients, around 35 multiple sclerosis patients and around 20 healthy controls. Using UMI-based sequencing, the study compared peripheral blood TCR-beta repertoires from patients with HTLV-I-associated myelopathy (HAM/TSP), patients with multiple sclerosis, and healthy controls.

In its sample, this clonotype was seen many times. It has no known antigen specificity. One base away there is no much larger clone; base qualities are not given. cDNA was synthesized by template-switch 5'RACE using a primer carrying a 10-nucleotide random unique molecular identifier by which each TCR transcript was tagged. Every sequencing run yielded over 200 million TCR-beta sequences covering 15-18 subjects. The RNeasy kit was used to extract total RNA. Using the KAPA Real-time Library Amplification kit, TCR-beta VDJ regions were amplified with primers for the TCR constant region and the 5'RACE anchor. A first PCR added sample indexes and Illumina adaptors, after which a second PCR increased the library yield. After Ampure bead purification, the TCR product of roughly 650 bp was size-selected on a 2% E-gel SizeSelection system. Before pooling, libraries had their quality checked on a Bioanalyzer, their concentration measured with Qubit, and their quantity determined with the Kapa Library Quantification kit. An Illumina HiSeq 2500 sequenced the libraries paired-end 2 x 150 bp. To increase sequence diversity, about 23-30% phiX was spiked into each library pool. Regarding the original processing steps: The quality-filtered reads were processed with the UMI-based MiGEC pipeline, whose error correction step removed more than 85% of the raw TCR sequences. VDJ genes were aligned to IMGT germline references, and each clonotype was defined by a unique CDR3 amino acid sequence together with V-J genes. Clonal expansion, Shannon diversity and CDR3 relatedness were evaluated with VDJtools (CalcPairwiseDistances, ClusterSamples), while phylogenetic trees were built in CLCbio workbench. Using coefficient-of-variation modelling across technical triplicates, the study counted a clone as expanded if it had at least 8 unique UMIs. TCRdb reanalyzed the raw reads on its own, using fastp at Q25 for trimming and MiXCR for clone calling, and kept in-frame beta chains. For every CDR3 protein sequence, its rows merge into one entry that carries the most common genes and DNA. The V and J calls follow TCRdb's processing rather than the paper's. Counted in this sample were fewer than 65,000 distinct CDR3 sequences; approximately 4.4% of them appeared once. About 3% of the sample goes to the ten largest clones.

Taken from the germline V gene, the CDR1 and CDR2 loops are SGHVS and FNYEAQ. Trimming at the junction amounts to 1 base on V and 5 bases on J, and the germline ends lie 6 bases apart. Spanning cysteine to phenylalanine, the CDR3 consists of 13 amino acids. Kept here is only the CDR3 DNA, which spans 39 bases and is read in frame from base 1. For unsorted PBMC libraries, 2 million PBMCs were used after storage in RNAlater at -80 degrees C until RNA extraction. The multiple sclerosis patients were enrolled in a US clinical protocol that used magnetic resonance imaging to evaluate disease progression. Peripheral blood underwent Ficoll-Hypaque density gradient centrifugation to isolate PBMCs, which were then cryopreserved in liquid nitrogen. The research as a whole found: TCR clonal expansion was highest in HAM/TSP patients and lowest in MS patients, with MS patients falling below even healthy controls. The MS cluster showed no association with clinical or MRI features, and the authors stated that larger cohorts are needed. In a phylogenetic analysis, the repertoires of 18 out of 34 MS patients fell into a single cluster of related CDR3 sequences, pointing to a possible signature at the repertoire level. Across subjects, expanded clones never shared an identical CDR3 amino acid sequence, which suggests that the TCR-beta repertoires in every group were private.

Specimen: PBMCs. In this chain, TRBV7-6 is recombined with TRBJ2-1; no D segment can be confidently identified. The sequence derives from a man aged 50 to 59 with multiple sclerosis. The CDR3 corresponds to CASSLGQDNEQFF. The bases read TGTGCCAGCAGCTTAGGGCAGGACAATGAGCAGTTCTTC.